This T cell receptor (beta chain) was recorded in a study of blood T cell repertoires in COVID-19. This CDR3 is built from 15 residues. V lost 4 bases to trimming and J lost 2 bases; unmatched junction nucleotides: 4. Germline V lookup: CDR1 SGHRS, CDR2 YFSETQ. Measured with immunoSEQ multiplex PCR; TCRdb has only the in-frame clones, and not every one. The profile shows 300,000 to 350,000 clones, about 93% of them singletons. This receptor was obtained from a woman younger than 45 with COVID-19, enrolled during active disease. The sample comprised peripheral blood. The chain carries TRBV5-1 and TRBJ2-3; 10 bases align to TRBD2. CDR3: CASSRLAGLTDTQYF. The CDR3 bases are TGCGCCAGCAGCAGACTAGCGGGCCTCACAGATACGCAGTATTTT.